The T cell receptor beta chain under discussion was sequenced for a study of cytomegalovirus exposure and HLA in healthy donors. Study-wide results and limits: In most subjects, TCR beta sequences reportedly gave accurate predictions of HLA-A and HLA-B alleles.

60 Vbeta and 13 Jbeta primers were used in PCR. Sequenced by immunoSEQ multiplex PCR; TCRdb stores in-frame clones only, minus some. This sample has 150,000 to 200,000 clones, with 80% found just once. Concerning this clone: What it binds is not known.

CDR1 SEHNR and CDR2 FQNEAQ come from the germline V gene (reference sequence). The CDR3 totals 15 residues. V lost 6 bases, J lost 1 base, and 7 bases stayed unmatched. The chain recombines TRBV7-9 with TRBJ2-3, with 7 bases lining up with TRBD2. The TCR was taken from a man younger than 45 in good health and CMV-seropositive. The source material was PBMCs. Here the CDR3 reads CASRPGGSGTDTQYF. DNA of the CDR3: TGTGCCAGCAGGCCGGGCGGGAGCGGCACAGATACGCAGTATTTT.